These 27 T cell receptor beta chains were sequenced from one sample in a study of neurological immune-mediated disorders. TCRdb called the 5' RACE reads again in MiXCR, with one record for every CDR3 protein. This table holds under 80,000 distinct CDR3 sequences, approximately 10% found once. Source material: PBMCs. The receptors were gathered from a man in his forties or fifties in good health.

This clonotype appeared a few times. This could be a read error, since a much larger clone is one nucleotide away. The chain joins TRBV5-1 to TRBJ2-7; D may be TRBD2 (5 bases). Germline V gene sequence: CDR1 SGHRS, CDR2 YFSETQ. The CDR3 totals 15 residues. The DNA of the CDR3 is TGCTCCAGCAGCCGGGGAAGTTCCAGCTCCTACGAGCAGTACTTC. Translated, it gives CSSSRGSSSSYEQYF.

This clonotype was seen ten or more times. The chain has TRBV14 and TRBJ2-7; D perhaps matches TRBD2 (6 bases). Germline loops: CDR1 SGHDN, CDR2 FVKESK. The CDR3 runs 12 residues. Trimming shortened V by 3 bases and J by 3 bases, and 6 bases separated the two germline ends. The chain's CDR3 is CASSQTSYEQYF. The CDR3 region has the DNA TGTGCCAGCAGCCAGACTAGCTACGAGCAGTACTTC.

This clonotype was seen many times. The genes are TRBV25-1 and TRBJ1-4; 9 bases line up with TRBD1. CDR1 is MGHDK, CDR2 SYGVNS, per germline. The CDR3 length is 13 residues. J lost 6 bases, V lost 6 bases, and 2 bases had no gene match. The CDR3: CASRDRGYEKLFF. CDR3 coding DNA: TGTGCCAGCAGGGACAGGGGATATGAAAAACTGTTTTTT.

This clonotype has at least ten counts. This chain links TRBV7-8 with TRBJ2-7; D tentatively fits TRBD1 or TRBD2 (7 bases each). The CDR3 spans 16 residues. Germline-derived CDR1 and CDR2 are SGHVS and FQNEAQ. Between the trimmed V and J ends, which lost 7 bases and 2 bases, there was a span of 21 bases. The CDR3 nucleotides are TGTGCCAGCACCCAGGGGGGGGTCGGGGGTACCTACGAGCAGTACTTC. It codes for CASTQGGVGGTYEQYF. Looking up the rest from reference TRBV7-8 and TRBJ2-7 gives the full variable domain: GAGVSQSPRYKVAKRGQDVALRCDPISGHVSLFWYQQALGQGPEFLTYFQNEAQLDKSGLPSDRFFAERPEGSVSTLKIQRTQQEDSAVYLCASTQGGVGGTYEQYFGPGTRLTVT.

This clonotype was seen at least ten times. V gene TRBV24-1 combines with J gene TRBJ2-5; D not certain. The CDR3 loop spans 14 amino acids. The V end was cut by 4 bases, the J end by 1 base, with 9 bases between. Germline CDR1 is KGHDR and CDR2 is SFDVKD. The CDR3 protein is CATSDSISQETQYF. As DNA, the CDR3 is TGTGCCACCAGTGACTCTATAAGCCAAGAGACCCAGTACTTC.

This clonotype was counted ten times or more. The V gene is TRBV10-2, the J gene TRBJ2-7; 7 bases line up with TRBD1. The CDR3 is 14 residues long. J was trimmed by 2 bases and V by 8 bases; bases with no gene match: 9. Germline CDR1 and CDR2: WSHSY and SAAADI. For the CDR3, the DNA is TGCGCCAGCGGAACCACAGGGGTTCCCTACGAGCAGTACTTC. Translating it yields CASGTTGVPYEQYF.

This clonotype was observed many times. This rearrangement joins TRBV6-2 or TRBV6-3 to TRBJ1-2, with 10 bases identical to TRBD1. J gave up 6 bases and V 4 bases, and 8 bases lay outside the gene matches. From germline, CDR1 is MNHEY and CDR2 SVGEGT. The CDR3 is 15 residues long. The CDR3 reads CASSSETGGADGYTF. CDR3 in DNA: TGTGCCAGCAGTTCAGAGACAGGGGGCGCGGATGGCTACACCTTC.

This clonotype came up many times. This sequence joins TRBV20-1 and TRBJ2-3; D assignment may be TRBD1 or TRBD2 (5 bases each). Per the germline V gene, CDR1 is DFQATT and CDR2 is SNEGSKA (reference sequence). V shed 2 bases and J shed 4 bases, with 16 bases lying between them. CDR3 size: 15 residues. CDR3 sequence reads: CSARPGPTAADTQYF. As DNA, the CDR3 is TGCAGTGCTAGACCGGGACCCACGGCGGCAGATACGCAGTATTTT.

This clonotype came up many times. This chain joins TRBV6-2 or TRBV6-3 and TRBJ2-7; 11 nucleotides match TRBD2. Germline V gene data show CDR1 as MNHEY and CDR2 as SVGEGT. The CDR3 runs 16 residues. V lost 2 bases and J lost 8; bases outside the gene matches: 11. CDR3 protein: CASSYATSGSKGKQYF. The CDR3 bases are TGTGCCAGCAGTTACGCAACTAGCGGGAGTAAGGGGAAGCAGTACTTC.

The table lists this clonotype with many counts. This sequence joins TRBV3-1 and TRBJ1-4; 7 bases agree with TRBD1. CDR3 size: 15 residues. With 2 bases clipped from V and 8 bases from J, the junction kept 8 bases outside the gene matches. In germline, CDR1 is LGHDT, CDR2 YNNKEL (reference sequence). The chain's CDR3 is CASSQNRGFGEKLFF. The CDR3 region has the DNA TGTGCCAGCAGCCAAAACAGGGGATTTGGCGAAAAACTGTTTTTT.

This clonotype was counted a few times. This CDR3 is CASSAWGPLYNEQFF. In DNA, the CDR3 is TGTGCCAGCAGCGCTTGGGGACCGCTATACAATGAGCAGTTCTTC. This chain joins TRBV11-2 and TRBJ2-1; D may correspond to TRBD1 or TRBD2 (5 bases each). Germline-derived CDR1 and CDR2 are SGHAT and FQNNGV. This CDR3 comprises 15 residues. The V end lost 5 bases, the J end lost 4 bases, and 15 bases lay between the germline ends. Variable domain in full (rest from reference TRBV11-2 and TRBJ2-1): EAGVAQSPRYKIIEKRQSVAFWCNPISGHATLYWYQQILGQGPKLLIQFQNNGVVDDSQLPKDRFSAERLKGVDSTLKIQPAKLEDSAVYLCASSAWGPLYNEQFFGPGTRLTVL.

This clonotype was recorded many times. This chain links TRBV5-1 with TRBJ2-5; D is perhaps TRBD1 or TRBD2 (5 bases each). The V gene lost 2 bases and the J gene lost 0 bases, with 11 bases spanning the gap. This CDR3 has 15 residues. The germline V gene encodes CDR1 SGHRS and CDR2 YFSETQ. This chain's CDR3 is CASSLRGNHQETQYF. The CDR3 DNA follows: TGCGCCAGCAGCTTACGGGGCAATCACCAAGAGACCCAGTACTTC.

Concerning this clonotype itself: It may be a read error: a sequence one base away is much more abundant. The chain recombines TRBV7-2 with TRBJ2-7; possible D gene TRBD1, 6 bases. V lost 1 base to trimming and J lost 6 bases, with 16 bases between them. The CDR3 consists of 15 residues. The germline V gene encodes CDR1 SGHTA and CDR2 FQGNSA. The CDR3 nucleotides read TGTGCCAGCAGCTTAGATAGGACAGTAGCCTGCGAGCAGTACTTC. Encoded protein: CASSLDRTVACEQYF. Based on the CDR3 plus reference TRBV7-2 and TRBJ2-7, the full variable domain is GAGVSQSPSNKVTEKGKDVELRCDPISGHTALYWYRQSLGQGLEFLIYFQGNSAPDKSGLPSDRFSAERTGGSVSTLTIQRTQQEDSAVYLCASSLDRTVACEQYFGPGTRLTVT.

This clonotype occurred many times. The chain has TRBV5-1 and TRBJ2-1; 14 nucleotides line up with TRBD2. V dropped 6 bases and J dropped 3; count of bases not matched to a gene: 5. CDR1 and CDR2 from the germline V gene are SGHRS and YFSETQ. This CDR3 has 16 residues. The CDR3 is CASTPTSGGVYNEQFF. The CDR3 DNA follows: TGCGCCAGCACCCCGACTAGCGGGGGGGTCTACAATGAGCAGTTCTTC.

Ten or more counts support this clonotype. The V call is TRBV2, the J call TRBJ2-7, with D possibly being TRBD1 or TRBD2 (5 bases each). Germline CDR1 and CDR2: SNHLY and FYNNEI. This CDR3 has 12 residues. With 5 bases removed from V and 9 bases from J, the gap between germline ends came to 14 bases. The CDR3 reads CASSPSGLGQYF. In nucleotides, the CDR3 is TGTGCCAGCAGTCCATCGGGGCTTGGGCAGTACTTC. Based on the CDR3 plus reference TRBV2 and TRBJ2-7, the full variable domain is EPEVTQTPSHQVTQMGQEVILRCVPISNHLYFYWYRQILGQKVEFLVSFYNNEISEKSEIFDDQFSVERPDGSNFTLKIRSTKLEDSAMYFCASSPSGLGQYFGPGTRLTVT.

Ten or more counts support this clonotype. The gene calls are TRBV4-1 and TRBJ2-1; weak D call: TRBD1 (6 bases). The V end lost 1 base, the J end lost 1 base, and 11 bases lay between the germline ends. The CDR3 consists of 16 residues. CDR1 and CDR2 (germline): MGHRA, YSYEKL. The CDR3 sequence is CASSQVQGLSYNEQFF. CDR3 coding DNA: TGCGCCAGCAGCCAAGTCCAGGGGCTTTCCTACAATGAGCAGTTCTTC.

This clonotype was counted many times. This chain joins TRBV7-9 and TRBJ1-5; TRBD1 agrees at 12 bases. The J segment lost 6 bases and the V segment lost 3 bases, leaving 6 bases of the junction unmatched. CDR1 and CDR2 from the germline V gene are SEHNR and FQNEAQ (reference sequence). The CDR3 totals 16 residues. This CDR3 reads CASSFSGTGGSQPQHF. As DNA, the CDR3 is TGTGCCAGCAGCTTCTCCGGGACAGGGGGCAGTCAGCCCCAGCATTTT.

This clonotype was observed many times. CDR3 DNA sequence: TGTGCCAGCAGATCCGACAGGGGTCAAGCTTTCTTT. Protein: CASRSDRGQAFF. The chain recombines TRBV12-3 or TRBV12-4 with TRBJ1-1; 8 positions agree with TRBD1. V trimming: 6 bases; J trimming: 9 bases; junction bases outside the gene matches: 6. The CDR3 is 12 residues long.

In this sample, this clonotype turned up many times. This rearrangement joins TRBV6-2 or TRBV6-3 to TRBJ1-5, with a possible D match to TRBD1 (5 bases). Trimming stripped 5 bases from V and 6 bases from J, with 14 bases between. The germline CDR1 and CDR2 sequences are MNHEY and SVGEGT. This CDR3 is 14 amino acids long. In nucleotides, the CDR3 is TGTGCCAGCAGTCTGGGGGGAGGCGGTCAGCCCCAGCATTTT. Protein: CASSLGGGGQPQHF.

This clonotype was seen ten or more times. The CDR3 here is CATEERPDNEQFF. CDR3 in DNA: TGTGCCACAGAGGAGCGGCCGGACAATGAGCAGTTCTTC. The chain combines TRBV24-1 with TRBJ2-1; D is perhaps TRBD2 (5 bases). Per germline, CDR1 KGHDR and CDR2 SFDVKD. The V gene lost 10 bases and the J gene lost 5 bases, with 14 bases spanning the gap. The length of the CDR3 is 13 residues.

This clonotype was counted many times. The CDR3 DNA reads as TGTGCCAGCAGCCCACGACAGGGGTTACTCTATGGCTACACCTTC. Translation gives CASSPRQGLLYGYTF. This chain links TRBV9 with TRBJ1-2; 8 nucleotides line up with TRBD1. The V gene's germline CDR1 is SGDLS and CDR2 YYNGEE. Trimming took 4 bases from V and 4 from J; bases not matched to a gene: 9. This CDR3 contains 15 residues.

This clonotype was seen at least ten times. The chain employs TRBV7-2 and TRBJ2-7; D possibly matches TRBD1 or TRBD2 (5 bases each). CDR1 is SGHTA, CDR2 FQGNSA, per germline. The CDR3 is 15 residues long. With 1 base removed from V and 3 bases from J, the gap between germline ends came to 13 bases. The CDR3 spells CASSLDQGGGYEQYF. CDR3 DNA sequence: TGTGCCAGCAGCTTAGATCAGGGTGGGGGCTACGAGCAGTACTTC. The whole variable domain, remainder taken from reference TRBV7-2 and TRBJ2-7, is GAGVSQSPSNKVTEKGKDVELRCDPISGHTALYWYRQSLGQGLEFLIYFQGNSAPDKSGLPSDRFSAERTGGSVSTLTIQRTQQEDSAVYLCASSLDQGGGYEQYFGPGTRLTVT.

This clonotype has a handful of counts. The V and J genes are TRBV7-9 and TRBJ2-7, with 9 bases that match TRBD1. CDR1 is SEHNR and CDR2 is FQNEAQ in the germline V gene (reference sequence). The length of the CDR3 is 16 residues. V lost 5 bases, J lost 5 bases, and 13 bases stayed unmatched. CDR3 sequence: CASSPFPTGGMDEQYF. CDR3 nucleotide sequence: TGTGCCAGCAGCCCATTTCCGACAGGGGGGATGGACGAGCAGTACTTC. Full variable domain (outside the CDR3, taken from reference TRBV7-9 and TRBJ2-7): DTGVSQNPRHKITKRGQNVTFRCDPISEHNRLYWYRQTLGQGPEFLTYFQNEAQLEKSRLLSDRFSAERPKGSFSTLEIQRTEQGDSAMYLCASSPFPTGGMDEQYFGPGTRLTVT.

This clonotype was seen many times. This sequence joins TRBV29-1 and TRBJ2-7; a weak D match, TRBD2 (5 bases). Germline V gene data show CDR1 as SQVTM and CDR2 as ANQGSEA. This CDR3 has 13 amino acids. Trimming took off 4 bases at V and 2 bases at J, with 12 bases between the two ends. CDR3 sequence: CSVGSGKAYEQYF. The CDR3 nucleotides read TGCAGCGTTGGATCGGGGAAGGCCTACGAGCAGTACTTC.

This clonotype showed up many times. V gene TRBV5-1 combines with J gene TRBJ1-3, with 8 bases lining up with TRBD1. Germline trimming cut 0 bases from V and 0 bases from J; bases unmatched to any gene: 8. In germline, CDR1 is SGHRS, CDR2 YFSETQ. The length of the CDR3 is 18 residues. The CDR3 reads CASSLGTGRSYSGNTIYF. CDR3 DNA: TGCGCCAGCAGCTTGGGGACAGGGCGGTCGTACTCTGGAAACACCATATATTTT.

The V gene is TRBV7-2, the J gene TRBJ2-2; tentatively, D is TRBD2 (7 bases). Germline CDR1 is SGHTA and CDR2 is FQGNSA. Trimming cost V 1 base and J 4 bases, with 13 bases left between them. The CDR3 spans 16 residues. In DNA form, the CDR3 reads TGTGCCAGCAGCTTAGAGGGGGGGAGCGGCACCGGGGAGCTGTTTTTT. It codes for CASSLEGGSGTGELFF.

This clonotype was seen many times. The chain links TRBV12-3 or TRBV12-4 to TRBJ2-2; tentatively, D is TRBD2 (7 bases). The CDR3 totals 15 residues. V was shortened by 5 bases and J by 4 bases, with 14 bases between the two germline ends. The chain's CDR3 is CASSPTGRGTGELFF. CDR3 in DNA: TGTGCCAGCAGTCCAACAGGGAGGGGCACCGGGGAGCTGTTTTTT.